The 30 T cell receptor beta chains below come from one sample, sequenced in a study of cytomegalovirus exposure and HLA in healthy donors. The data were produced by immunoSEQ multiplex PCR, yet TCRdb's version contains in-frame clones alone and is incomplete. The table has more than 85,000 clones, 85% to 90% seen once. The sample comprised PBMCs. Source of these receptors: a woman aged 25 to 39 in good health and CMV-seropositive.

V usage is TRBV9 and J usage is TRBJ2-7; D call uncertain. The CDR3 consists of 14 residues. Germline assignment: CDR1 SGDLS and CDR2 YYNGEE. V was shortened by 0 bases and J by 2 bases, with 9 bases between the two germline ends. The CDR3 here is CASSVAPAAYEQYF. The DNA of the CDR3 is TGTGCCAGCAGCGTAGCCCCGGCGGCCTACGAGCAGTACTTC. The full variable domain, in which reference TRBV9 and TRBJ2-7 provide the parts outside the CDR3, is DSGVTQTPKHLITATGQRVTLRCSPRSGDLSVYWYQQSLDQGLQFLIQYYNGEERAKGNILERFSAQQFPDLHSELNLSSLELGDSALYFCASSVAPAAYEQYFGPGTRLTVT.

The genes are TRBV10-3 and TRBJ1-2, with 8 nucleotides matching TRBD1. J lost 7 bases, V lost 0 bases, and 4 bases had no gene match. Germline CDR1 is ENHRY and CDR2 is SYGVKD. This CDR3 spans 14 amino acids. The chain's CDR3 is CAISESTGGSGYTF. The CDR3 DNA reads TGTGCCATCAGTGAGTCTACAGGGGGAAGTGGCTACACCTTC.

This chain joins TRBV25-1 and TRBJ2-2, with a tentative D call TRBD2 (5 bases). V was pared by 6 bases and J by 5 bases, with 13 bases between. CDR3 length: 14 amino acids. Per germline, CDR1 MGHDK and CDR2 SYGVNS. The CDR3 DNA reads TGTGCCAGCAGACCCCTGGGAGTAACCGGGGAGCTGTTTTTT. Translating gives CASRPLGVTGELFF. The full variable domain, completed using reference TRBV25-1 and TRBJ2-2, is EADIYQTPRYLVIGTGKKITLECSQTMGHDKMYWYQQDPGMELHLIHYSYGVNSTEKGDLSSESTVSRIRTEHFPLTLESARPSHTSQYLCASRPLGVTGELFFGEGSRLTVL.

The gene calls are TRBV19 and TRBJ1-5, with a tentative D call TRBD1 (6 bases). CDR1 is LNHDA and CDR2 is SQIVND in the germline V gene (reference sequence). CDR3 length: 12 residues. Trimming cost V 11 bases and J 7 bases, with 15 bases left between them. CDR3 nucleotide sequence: TGTGCCGCTTCGACAGGTCGCCAGCCCCAGCATTTT. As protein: CAASTGRQPQHF.

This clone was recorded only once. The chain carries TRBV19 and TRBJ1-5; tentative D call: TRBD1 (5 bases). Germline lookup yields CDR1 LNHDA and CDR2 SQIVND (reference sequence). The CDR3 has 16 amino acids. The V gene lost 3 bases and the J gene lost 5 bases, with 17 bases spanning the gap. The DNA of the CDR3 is TGTGCCAGTAGTATGGCTGAGGCAATAGGGGATCAGCCCCAGCATTTT. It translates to CASSMAEAIGDQPQHF.

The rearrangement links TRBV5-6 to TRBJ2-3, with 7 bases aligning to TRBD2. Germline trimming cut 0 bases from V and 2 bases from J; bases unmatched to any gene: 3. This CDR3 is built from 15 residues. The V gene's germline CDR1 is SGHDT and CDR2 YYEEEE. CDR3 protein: CASSLEAGVTDTQYF. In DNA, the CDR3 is TGTGCCAGCAGCTTGGAGGCGGGGGTCACAGATACGCAGTATTTT.

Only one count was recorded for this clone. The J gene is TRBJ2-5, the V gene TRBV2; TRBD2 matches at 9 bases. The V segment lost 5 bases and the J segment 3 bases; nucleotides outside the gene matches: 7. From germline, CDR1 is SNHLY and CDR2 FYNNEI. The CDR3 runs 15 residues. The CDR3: CASSRSGGRKETQYF. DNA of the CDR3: TGTGCCAGCAGTCGTAGCGGGGGCCGGAAAGAGACCCAGTACTTC.

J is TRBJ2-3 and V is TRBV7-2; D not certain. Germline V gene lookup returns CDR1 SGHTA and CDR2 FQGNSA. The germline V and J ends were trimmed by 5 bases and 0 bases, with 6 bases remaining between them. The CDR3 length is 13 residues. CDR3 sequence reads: CASSELSTDTQYF. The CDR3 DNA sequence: TGTGCCAGCAGCGAACTAAGCACAGATACGCAGTATTTT.

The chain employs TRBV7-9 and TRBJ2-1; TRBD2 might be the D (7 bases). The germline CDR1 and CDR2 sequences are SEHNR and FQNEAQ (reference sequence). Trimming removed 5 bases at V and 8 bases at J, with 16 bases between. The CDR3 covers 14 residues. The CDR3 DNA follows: TGTGCCAGCAGCCGGAGGGGGGAGGGGGATGAGCAGTTCTTC. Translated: CASSRRGEGDEQFF.

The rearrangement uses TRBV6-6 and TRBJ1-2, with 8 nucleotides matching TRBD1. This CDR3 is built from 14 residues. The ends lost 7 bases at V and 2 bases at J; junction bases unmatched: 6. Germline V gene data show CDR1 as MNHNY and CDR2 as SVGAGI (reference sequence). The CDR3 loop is CASTFRGRNYGYTF. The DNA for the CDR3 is TGTGCCAGCACCTTCAGGGGGCGGAACTATGGCTACACCTTC.

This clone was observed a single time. In DNA form, the CDR3 reads TGCGCCAGCAGCTTACAGAAAACCTACGAGCAGTACTTC. It yields the protein CASSLQKTYEQYF. The rearrangement links TRBV5-1 to TRBJ2-7; D uncertain. The CDR3 has 13 amino acids. CDR1 and CDR2 (germline): SGHRS, YFSETQ. Trimming stripped 2 bases from V and 2 bases from J, with 8 bases between. Full variable domain (outside the CDR3, taken from reference TRBV5-1 and TRBJ2-7): KAGVTQTPRYLIKTRGQQVTLSCSPISGHRSVSWYQQTPGQGLQFLFEYFSETQRNKGNFPGRFSGRQFSNSRSEMNVSTLELGDSALYLCASSLQKTYEQYFGPGTRLTVT.

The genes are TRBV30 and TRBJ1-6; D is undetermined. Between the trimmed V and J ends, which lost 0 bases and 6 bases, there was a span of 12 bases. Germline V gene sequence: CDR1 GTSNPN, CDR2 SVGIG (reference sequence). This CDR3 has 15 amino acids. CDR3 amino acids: CAWSVLYRGNSPLHF. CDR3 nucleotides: TGTGCCTGGAGTGTACTATATCGGGGTAATTCACCCCTCCACTTT.

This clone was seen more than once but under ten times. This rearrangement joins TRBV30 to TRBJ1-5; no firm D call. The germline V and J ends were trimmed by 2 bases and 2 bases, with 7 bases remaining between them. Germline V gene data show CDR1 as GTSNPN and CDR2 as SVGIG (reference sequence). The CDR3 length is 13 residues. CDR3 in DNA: TGTGCCTGGAGTAAGCAGGGCAATCAGCCCCAGCATTTT. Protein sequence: CAWSKQGNQPQHF.

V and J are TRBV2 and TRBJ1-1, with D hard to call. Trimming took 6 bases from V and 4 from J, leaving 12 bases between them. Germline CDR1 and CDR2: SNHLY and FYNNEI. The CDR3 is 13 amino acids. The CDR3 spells CASRASPATEAFF. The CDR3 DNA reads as TGTGCCAGCAGGGCTTCTCCTGCCACTGAAGCTTTCTTT.

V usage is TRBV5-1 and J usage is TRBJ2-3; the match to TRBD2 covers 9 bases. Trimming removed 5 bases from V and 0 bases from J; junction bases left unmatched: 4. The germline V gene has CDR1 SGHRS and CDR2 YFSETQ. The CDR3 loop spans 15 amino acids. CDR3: CASSWREGSTDTQYF. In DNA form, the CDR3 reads TGCGCCAGCAGTTGGCGGGAGGGAAGCACAGATACGCAGTATTTT.

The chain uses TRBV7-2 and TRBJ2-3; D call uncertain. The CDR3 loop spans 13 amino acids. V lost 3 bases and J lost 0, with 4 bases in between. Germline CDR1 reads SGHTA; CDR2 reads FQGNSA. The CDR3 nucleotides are TGTGCCAGCAGCTTCCCTAGCACAGATACGCAGTATTTT. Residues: CASSFPSTDTQYF.

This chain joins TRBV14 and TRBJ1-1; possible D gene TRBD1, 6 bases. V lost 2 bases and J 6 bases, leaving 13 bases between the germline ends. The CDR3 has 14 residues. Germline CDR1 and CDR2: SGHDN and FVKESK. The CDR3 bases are TGTGCCAGCAGCCAAATTAGGGGGGGCTCTGAAGCTTTCTTT. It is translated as CASSQIRGGSEAFF.

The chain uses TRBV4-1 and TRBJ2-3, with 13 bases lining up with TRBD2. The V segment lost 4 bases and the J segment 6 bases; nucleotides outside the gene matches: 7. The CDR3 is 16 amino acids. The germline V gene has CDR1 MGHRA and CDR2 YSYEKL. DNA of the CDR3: TGCGCCAGCAGCCGACGGACTAGCGGGAGTTCCGATACGCAGTATTTT. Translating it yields CASSRRTSGSSDTQYF.

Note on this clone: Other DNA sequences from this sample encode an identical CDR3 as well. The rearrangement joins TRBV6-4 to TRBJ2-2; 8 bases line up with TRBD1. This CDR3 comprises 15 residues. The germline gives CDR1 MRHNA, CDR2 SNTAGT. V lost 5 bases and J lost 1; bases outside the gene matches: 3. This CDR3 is CASSPGTGNTGELFF. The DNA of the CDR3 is TGTGCCAGCAGTCCCGGGACAGGGAACACCGGGGAGCTGTTTTTT.

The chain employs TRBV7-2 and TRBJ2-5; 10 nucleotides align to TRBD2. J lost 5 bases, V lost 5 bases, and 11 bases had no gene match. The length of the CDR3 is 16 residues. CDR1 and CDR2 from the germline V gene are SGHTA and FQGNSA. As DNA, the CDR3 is TGTGCCAGCAGCGGCCGGCTAGCGGGAGTAAGGGAGACCCAGTACTTC. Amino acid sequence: CASSGRLAGVRETQYF.

CDR3: CASRRTVNTEAFF. The CDR3 DNA is TGTGCCAGCAGAAGGACAGTTAACACTGAAGCTTTCTTT. The rearrangement uses TRBV7-3 and TRBJ1-1; TRBD1 might be the D (6 bases). Trimming removed 6 bases from V and 2 bases from J, with 10 bases in between. The CDR3 consists of 13 residues. From germline, CDR1 is SGHTA and CDR2 FQGTGA.

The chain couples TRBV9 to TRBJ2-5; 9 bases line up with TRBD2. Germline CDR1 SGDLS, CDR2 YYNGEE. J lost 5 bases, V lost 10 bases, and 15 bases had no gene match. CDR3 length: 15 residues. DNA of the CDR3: TGTGCCTCGACTTCGGCGGGGGGGCTGGAGGAGACCCAGTACTTC. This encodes CASTSAGGLEETQYF. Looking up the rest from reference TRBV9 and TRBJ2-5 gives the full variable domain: DSGVTQTPKHLITATGQRVTLRCSPRSGDLSVYWYQQSLDQGLQFLIQYYNGEERAKGNILERFSAQQFPDLHSELNLSSLELGDSALYFCASTSAGGLEETQYFGPGTRLLVL.

The CDR3: CASSFGGLNTEAFF. The DNA for the CDR3 is TGTGCCAGCAGTTTCGGGGGACTGAACACTGAAGCTTTCTTT. The chain is built from TRBV27 and TRBJ1-1; tentative D call: TRBD1 (5 bases). Trimming pared 3 bases from V and 0 bases from J, leaving 8 bases between. From germline, CDR1 is MNHEY and CDR2 SMNVEV (reference sequence). This CDR3 is 14 amino acids long.

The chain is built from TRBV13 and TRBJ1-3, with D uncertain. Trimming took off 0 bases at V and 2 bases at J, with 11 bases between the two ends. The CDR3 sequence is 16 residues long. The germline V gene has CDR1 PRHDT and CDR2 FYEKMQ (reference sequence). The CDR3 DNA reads TGTGCCAGCAGCTTAGGTCTGAGAGGGACTGGAAACACCATATATTTT. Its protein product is CASSLGLRGTGNTIYF.

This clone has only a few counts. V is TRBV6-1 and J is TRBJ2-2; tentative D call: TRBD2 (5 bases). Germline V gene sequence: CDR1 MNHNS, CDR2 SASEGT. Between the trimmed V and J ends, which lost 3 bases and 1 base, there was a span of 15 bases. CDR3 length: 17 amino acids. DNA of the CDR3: TGTGCCAGCAGTGATCACGGTGGAGGCGTGAACACCGGGGAGCTGTTTTTT. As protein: CASSDHGGGVNTGELFF.

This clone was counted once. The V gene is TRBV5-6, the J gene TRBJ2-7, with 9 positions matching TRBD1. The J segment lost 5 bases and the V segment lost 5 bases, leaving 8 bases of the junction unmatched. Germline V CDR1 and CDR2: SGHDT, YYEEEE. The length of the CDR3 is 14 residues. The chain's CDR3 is CASREQGAADEQYF. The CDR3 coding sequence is TGTGCCAGCAGAGAACAGGGGGCAGCGGACGAGCAGTACTTC.

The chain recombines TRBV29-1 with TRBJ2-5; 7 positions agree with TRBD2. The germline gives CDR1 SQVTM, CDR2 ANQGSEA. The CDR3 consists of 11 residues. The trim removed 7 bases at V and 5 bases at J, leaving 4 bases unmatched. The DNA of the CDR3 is TGCAGCGCCGGGGGGAGGGAGACCCAGTACTTC. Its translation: CSAGGRETQYF.

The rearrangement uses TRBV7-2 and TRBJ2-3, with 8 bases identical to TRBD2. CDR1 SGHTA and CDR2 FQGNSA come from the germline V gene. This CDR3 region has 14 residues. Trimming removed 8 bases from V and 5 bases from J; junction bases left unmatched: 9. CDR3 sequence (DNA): TGTGCCAGCGCCCCCATAGCGGGGTTAGATACGCAGTATTTT. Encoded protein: CASAPIAGLDTQYF.

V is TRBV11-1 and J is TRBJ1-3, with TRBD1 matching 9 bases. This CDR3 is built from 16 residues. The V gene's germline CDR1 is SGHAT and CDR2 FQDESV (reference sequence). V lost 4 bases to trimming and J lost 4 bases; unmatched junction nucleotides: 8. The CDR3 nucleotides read TGTGCCAGCAGCTCCTCGGGACAGGGTGGCGGAAACACCATATATTTT. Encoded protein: CASSSSGQGGGNTIYF.

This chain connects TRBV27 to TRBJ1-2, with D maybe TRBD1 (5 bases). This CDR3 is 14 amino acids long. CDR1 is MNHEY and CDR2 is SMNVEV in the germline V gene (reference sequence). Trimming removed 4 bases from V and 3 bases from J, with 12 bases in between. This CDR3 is CASSSWEGHYGYTF. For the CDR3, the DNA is TGTGCCAGCAGTTCTTGGGAGGGGCACTATGGCTACACCTTC.